A single T cell receptor (beta chain) is shown here with its context. This sample stems from a study of blood T cell repertoires in COVID-19. Looking at the study overall: Acute and convalescent COVID-19 specimens originated in the United States, Italy and Spain. PBMCs, B-cell-depleted T cells, or T cells were the source of the cDNA or gDNA that made up the material.

In the original analysis: Counts of nucleated cells, estimated from reference gene primer amplification, were obtained. Libraries were prepared by immunoSEQ multiplex PCR; TCRdb keeps only in-frame clonotypes and omits some of them. V, J and clone size were drawn from that table, and D and trimming were deduced from the DNA. The sample holds tens of thousands of clones, around nine tenths seen once. Sample: peripheral blood. This TCR was recovered from a man aged 65 to 79 with acute or convalescent COVID-19.

The DNA of the CDR3 is TGCGCCAGCAGCCCGAGACTAGCGGGACCTTACGAGCAGTACTTC. It translates to CASSPRLAGPYEQYF. The rearrangement links TRBV5-1 to TRBJ2-7; TRBD2 matches at 11 bases. Germline V gene lookup returns CDR1 SGHRS and CDR2 YFSETQ. The CDR3 covers 15 residues. The V gene end was trimmed by 4 bases and the J gene end by 4 bases; junction bases not matched to a gene: 7.